The 31 T cell receptor beta chains presented below share a single source sample, sequenced in a study of cytotoxic CD8 clonotypes in ibrutinib-treated CLL. TCRdb's copy holds only in-frame clones and misses some; the assay was immunoSEQ multiplex PCR. The table records 330,000 or so clones, 67% of them present only once. Sample: PBMCs, taken after 36 months of ibrutinib treatment. The receptors derive from a human donor with chronic lymphocytic leukemia.

This clone was counted a single time. The chain uses TRBV11-3 and TRBJ1-4, with D uncertain. Per germline, CDR1 SGHNT and CDR2 YENEEA. The CDR3 totals 19 residues. V lost 3 bases to trimming and J lost 0 bases, with 20 bases between them. CDR3: CASSFCFQPPNTTNEKLFF. CDR3 DNA: TGTGCCAGCAGCTTTTGTTTCCAGCCACCAAACACAACTAATGAAAAACTGTTTTTT.

The J gene is TRBJ2-2, the V gene TRBV5-1; possibly TRBD2 for D (6 bases). Germline V gene sequence: CDR1 SGHRS, CDR2 YFSETQ. This CDR3 has 18 amino acids. Trimming cost V 0 bases and J 4 bases, with 19 bases left between them. The CDR3 region has the DNA TGCGCCAGCAGCTTGGCAAAGTATTCGGTCGGGGGCACCGGGGAGCTGTTTTTT. Its translation is CASSLAKYSVGGTGELFF.

This rearrangement joins TRBV7-9 to TRBJ2-7; D remains unclear. Looked up from germline, CDR1 is SEHNR and CDR2 is FQNEAQ (reference sequence). This CDR3 has 15 amino acids. Between the trimmed V and J ends, which lost 1 base and 2 bases, there was a span of 12 bases. CDR3 amino acids: CASSLEGAPAYEQYF. In DNA form, the CDR3 reads TGTGCCAGCAGCTTAGAAGGAGCACCAGCCTACGAGCAGTACTTC.

The chain carries TRBV5-1 and TRBJ2-3; D gene ambiguous. The CDR3 loop spans 15 amino acids. CDR1 is SGHRS, CDR2 YFSETQ, per germline. V lost 1 base and J lost 3, with 12 bases in between. This CDR3 is CASSLSLPGTDTQYF. Written as DNA, the CDR3 is TGCGCCAGCAGCTTGAGTCTGCCTGGAACAGATACGCAGTATTTT.

The chain is built from TRBV9 and TRBJ2-5; D gene uncertain. The CDR3 contains 18 residues. In germline, CDR1 is SGDLS, CDR2 YYNGEE. With 2 bases removed from V and 1 base from J, the gap between germline ends came to 21 bases. CDR3 in DNA: TGTGCCAGCAGCGTTTCCCCGAAAGCGTACGAAATCCAAGAGACCCAGTACTTC. This gives the protein CASSVSPKAYEIQETQYF.

This chain connects TRBV7-8 to TRBJ2-1; D is tentatively TRBD1 or TRBD2 (5 bases each). This CDR3 comprises 15 residues. The ends were cut back, 5 bases at V and 5 bases at J, with 16 bases in the middle. Germline lookup yields CDR1 SGHVS and CDR2 FQNEAQ. In DNA, the CDR3 is TGTGCCAGCAGCCCTGGACTCAGAGGGGACAATGAGCAGTTCTTC. It encodes CASSPGLRGDNEQFF.

The chain combines TRBV5-4 with TRBJ2-5; D is unclear. The V end lost 0 bases, the J end lost 5 bases, and 2 bases lay between the germline ends. The CDR3 is 11 residues long. The germline V gene has CDR1 SGHNT and CDR2 YYREEE (reference sequence). The CDR3 DNA reads TGTGCCAGCAGCTTGGCGGAGACCCAGTACTTC. Its translation is CASSLAETQYF.

The V call is TRBV4-1, the J call TRBJ1-2; the D is unclear. CDR3 length: 17 residues. Per germline, CDR1 MGHRA and CDR2 YSYEKL. Trimming took off 1 base at V and 4 bases at J, with 19 bases between the two ends. The CDR3 sequence is CASSQGAHATIGYGYTF. The CDR3 DNA follows: TGCGCCAGCAGCCAAGGGGCACACGCGACAATTGGCTATGGCTACACCTTC.

This chain links TRBV29-1 with TRBJ2-5; tentative D call: TRBD1 (6 bases). There are 13 residues in the CDR3. V lost 3 bases and J lost 4, with 12 bases in between. Germline lookup yields CDR1 SQVTM and CDR2 ANQGSEA. The CDR3 is CSVDGARGETQYF. The CDR3 nucleotides read TGCAGCGTTGATGGGGCCAGGGGAGAGACCCAGTACTTC.

V is TRBV27 and J is TRBJ2-7, with D tentatively TRBD2 (6 bases). The germline V and J ends were trimmed by 0 bases and 6 bases, with 9 bases remaining between them. CDR3 length: 13 amino acids. Germline loops: CDR1 MNHEY, CDR2 SMNVEV (reference sequence). The CDR3 here is CASSLSIGSEQYF. CDR3 in DNA: TGTGCCAGCAGTTTATCGATCGGGAGCGAGCAGTACTTC.

This clone was seen only a few times. The chain has TRBV14 and TRBJ2-5; the D is unclear. This CDR3 has 13 amino acids. Germline CDR1 SGHDN, CDR2 FVKESK. V lost 6 bases to trimming and J lost 5 bases, with 13 bases between them. The CDR3, as DNA: TGTGCCAGCAGTCCTGTTCGTAGGGAGACCCAGTACTTC. Its translation is CASSPVRRETQYF.

The chain links TRBV7-3 to TRBJ2-1; 9 nucleotides match TRBD1. V lost 4 bases, J lost 4 bases, and 5 bases stayed unmatched. The CDR3 sequence is 15 residues long. Germline assignment: CDR1 SGHTA and CDR2 FQGTGA. CDR3 sequence (DNA): TGTGCCAGCAGCTCGGGCGACAGGGGGTACAATGAGCAGTTCTTC. It codes for CASSSGDRGYNEQFF.

With respect to this clone: Other DNA sequences in the sample encode the same CDR3. V usage is TRBV7-9 and J usage is TRBJ2-5, with 9 bases identical to TRBD2. The CDR3 is 13 residues long. Germline V lookup: CDR1 SEHNR, CDR2 FQNEAQ (reference sequence). The V gene end was trimmed by 3 bases and the J gene end by 5 bases; junction bases not matched to a gene: 1. The CDR3 DNA reads TGTGCCAGCAGCTTGCTAGCGGGGGAGACCCAGTACTTC. Its translation is CASSLLAGETQYF.

This clone was observed a few times. This chain uses TRBV27 with TRBJ1-5, with TRBD1 matching 8 bases. Germline V lookup: CDR1 MNHEY, CDR2 SMNVEV (reference sequence). V lost 5 bases and J lost 6; bases outside the gene matches: 3. The CDR3 spans 13 residues. In nucleotides, the CDR3 is TGTGCCAGCAGTCACACAGGGGGTCAGCCCCAGCATTTT. It yields the protein CASSHTGGQPQHF.

In this sample, this clone turned up once. V and J are TRBV4-1 and TRBJ2-7; 10 bases agree with TRBD1. The J segment lost 3 bases and the V segment lost 0 bases, leaving 2 bases of the junction unmatched. The CDR3 runs to 15 residues. The germline CDR1 and CDR2 sequences are MGHRA and YSYEKL. CDR3 nucleotides: TGCGCCAGCAGCCAAGAAGACAGGGGGCTCTACGAGCAGTACTTC. Amino acids: CASSQEDRGLYEQYF.

V gene TRBV29-1 combines with J gene TRBJ1-2, with D unresolved. The CDR3 has 17 residues. The V gene lost 0 bases and the J gene lost 4 bases, with 21 bases spanning the gap. In germline, CDR1 is SQVTM, CDR2 ANQGSEA. CDR3 DNA sequence: TGCAGCGTTGAAGATGTTGTAGGGCCCAATCCTTTCTATGGCTACACCTTC. Translation: CSVEDVVGPNPFYGYTF.

This clone was seen just once. This chain joins TRBV5-8 and TRBJ1-6, with a tentative D call TRBD1 (6 bases). The V end lost 5 bases, the J end lost 6 bases, and 21 bases lay between the germline ends. The CDR3 is made up of 17 amino acids. The germline V gene encodes CDR1 SGHTS and CDR2 YDEGEE. CDR3 nucleotides: TGTGCCAGCAGATCCAACATCAGGGGAAGGACTAATTCACCCCTCCACTTT. Translated: CASRSNIRGRTNSPLHF.

In its sample, this clone was seen a few times. The chain recombines TRBV7-7 with TRBJ2-3; 11 bases are shared with TRBD2. CDR3 length: 15 residues. V trimming: 5 bases; J trimming: 1 base; junction bases outside the gene matches: 2. Germline lookup yields CDR1 SSHAT and CDR2 FNYEAQ (reference sequence). For the CDR3, the DNA is TGTGCCAGCAGCCAGACTAGCGGGGGCACAGATACGCAGTATTTT. As protein: CASSQTSGGTDTQYF.

This clone was detected only once. V gene TRBV19 combines with J gene TRBJ2-7, with D maybe TRBD1 (6 bases). Germline values: CDR1 LNHDA, CDR2 SQIVND (reference sequence). Trimming removed 6 bases from V and 2 bases from J, with 20 bases in between. The CDR3 length is 16 residues. CDR3 protein: CASSIILRTVTYEQYF. The CDR3 DNA sequence: TGTGCCAGTAGCATCATCCTTCGGACAGTAACCTACGAGCAGTACTTC. Full variable domain (outside the CDR3, taken from reference TRBV19 and TRBJ2-7): DGGITQSPKYLFRKEGQNVTLSCEQNLNHDAMYWYRQDPGQGLRLIYYSQIVNDFQKGDIAEGYSVSREKKESFPLTVTSAQKNPTAFYLCASSIILRTVTYEQYFGPGTRLTVT.

V is TRBV10-3 and J is TRBJ1-2; 7 positions agree with TRBD1. Germline CDR1 is ENHRY and CDR2 is SYGVKD. J was trimmed by 4 bases and V by 3 bases; bases with no gene match: 5. The CDR3 has 14 residues. The CDR3 loop is CAISEGGFGYGYTF. The DNA for the CDR3 is TGTGCCATCAGTGAAGGGGGCTTCGGCTATGGCTACACCTTC.

The chain links TRBV14 to TRBJ1-1, with 8 bases matching TRBD1. This CDR3 is built from 14 residues. CDR1 is SGHDN, CDR2 FVKESK, per germline. The V and J ends lost 2 bases and 7 bases, in that order; junction bases with no gene match: 6. The CDR3 nucleotides read TGTGCCAGCAGCCAACTTCCCGGGACAGGTGAAGCTTTCTTT. This codes for CASSQLPGTGEAFF.

V is TRBV9 and J is TRBJ2-1; D gene ambiguous. Germline V gene lookup returns CDR1 SGDLS and CDR2 YYNGEE. V lost 0 bases and J 2 bases, leaving 15 bases between the germline ends. There are 17 residues in the CDR3. CDR3 nucleotide sequence: TGTGCCAGCAGCGTAGAACCTGGTGGGTGGACCTACAATGAGCAGTTCTTC. This codes for CASSVEPGGWTYNEQFF.

The chain recombines TRBV11-2 with TRBJ2-7, with 9 positions matching TRBD1. V shed 4 bases and J 4 bases; nucleotides not matched to a gene: 17. In germline, CDR1 is SGHAT, CDR2 FQNNGV. CDR3 length: 18 amino acids. CDR3 DNA sequence: TGTGCCAGCAGCTCGAAATCCCTCCGGGACAGGGTCGGTTACGAGCAGTACTTC. Its protein product is CASSSKSLRDRVGYEQYF. Full variable domain (outside the CDR3, taken from reference TRBV11-2 and TRBJ2-7): EAGVAQSPRYKIIEKRQSVAFWCNPISGHATLYWYQQILGQGPKLLIQFQNNGVVDDSQLPKDRFSAERLKGVDSTLKIQPAKLEDSAVYLCASSSKSLRDRVGYEQYFGPGTRLTVT.

The chain joins TRBV9 to TRBJ2-2; D is uncertain. The V gene lost 0 bases and the J gene lost 7 bases, with 13 bases spanning the gap. This CDR3 comprises 15 residues. In germline, CDR1 is SGDLS, CDR2 YYNGEE. The CDR3 nucleotides read TGTGCCAGCAGCGTAGCTCGAGAATCGGACGGGGAGCTGTTTTTT. Translating gives CASSVARESDGELFF.

The gene calls are TRBV18 and TRBJ1-2; 7 nucleotides line up with TRBD1. The ends lost 3 bases at V and 7 bases at J; junction bases unmatched: 14. Per the germline V gene, CDR1 is KGHSH and CDR2 is LQKENI. CDR3 length: 16 residues. In DNA, the CDR3 is TGTGCCAGCTCACCCAGGGGAGAGGACAGGTCAGCTGGCTACACCTTC. This gives the protein CASSPRGEDRSAGYTF.

V is TRBV27 and J is TRBJ2-1; 10 bases agree with TRBD1. Trimming removed 6 bases from V and 5 bases from J; junction bases left unmatched: 7. The CDR3 consists of 15 residues. Per germline, CDR1 MNHEY and CDR2 SMNVEV (reference sequence). The CDR3 bases are TGTGCCAGCAGCCCAGACAGGGGGCCCCACAATGAGCAGTTCTTC. Protein product: CASSPDRGPHNEQFF.

CDR3 residues: CASTTPGLAGVVGELFF. CDR3 sequence (DNA): TGTGCCAGTACGACGCCGGGACTAGCGGGAGTGGTCGGGGAGCTGTTTTTT. The V gene is TRBV19, the J gene TRBJ2-2; 14 nucleotides match TRBD2. V dropped 7 bases and J dropped 7; count of bases not matched to a gene: 11. The germline V gene has CDR1 LNHDA and CDR2 SQIVND (reference sequence). The CDR3 runs to 17 residues.

The genes are TRBV7-2 and TRBJ2-2, with 7 bases that match TRBD2. The germline V gene has CDR1 SGHTA and CDR2 FQGNSA. Unmatched junction bases numbered 4, after V lost 5 bases and J lost 1 base. This CDR3 has 15 amino acids. The CDR3 loop is CASSILARNTGELFF. CDR3 DNA: TGTGCCAGCAGCATACTAGCGAGGAACACCGGGGAGCTGTTTTTT.

This clone was counted only a few times. This chain uses TRBV11-3 with TRBJ2-5; 8 bases line up with TRBD1. The CDR3 is 15 residues long. With V trimmed by 1 base and J by 4 bases, 5 bases remained unmatched. Germline lookup yields CDR1 SGHNT and CDR2 YENEEA. The CDR3 loop reads CASSLGQGASETQYF. The CDR3, as DNA: TGTGCCAGCAGCTTAGGCCAGGGGGCGTCAGAGACCCAGTACTTC.

V and J are TRBV9 and TRBJ2-7; D might be TRBD1 or TRBD2, each matching 5 bases. Trimming took off 2 bases at V and 2 bases at J, with 20 bases between the two ends. Per germline, CDR1 SGDLS and CDR2 YYNGEE. The CDR3 has 17 amino acids. The CDR3 here is CASSVDPGTLPPYEQYF. The CDR3 DNA is TGTGCCAGCAGCGTTGACCCCGGGACCCTGCCCCCCTACGAGCAGTACTTC. The full variable domain, completed using reference TRBV9 and TRBJ2-7, is DSGVTQTPKHLITATGQRVTLRCSPRSGDLSVYWYQQSLDQGLQFLIQYYNGEERAKGNILERFSAQQFPDLHSELNLSSLELGDSALYFCASSVDPGTLPPYEQYFGPGTRLTVT.

The chain links TRBV7-2 to TRBJ1-2; D is unresolved. Trimming cost V 5 bases and J 6 bases, with 13 bases left between them. CDR1 is SGHTA, CDR2 FQGNSA, per germline. This CDR3 spans 13 amino acids. In DNA form, the CDR3 reads TGTGCCAGCAGCCGGAGGACGGCGGATGGCTACACCTTC. Its translation: CASSRRTADGYTF.